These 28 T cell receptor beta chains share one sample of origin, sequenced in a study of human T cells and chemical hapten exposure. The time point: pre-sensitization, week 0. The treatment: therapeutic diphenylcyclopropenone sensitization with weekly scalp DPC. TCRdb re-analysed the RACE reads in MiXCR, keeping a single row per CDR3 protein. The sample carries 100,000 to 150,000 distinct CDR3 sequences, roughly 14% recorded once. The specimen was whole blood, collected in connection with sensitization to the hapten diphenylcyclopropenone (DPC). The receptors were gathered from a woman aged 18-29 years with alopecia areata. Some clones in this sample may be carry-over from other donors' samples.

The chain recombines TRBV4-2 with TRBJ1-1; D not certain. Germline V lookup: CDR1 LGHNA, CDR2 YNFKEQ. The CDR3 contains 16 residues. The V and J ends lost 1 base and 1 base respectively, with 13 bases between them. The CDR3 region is CASSQGLGQRNTEAFF. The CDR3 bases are TGTGCCAGCAGCCAAGGGTTAGGGCAGAGGAACACTGAAGCTTTCTTT.

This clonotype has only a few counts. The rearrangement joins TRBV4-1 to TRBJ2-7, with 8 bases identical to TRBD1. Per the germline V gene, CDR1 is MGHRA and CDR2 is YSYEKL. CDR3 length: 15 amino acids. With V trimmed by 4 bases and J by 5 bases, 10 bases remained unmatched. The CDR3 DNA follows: TGCGCCAGCAGCCGAATCGGCCAGGGGGCCGACGAGCAGTACTTC. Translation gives CASSRIGQGADEQYF.

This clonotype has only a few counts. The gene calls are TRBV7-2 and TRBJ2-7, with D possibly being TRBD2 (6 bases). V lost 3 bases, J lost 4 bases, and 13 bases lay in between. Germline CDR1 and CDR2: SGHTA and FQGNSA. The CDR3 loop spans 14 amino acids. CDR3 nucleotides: TGTGCCAGCAGCTTCGGGGGAATAGGGTACGAGCAGTACTTC. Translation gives CASSFGGIGYEQYF.

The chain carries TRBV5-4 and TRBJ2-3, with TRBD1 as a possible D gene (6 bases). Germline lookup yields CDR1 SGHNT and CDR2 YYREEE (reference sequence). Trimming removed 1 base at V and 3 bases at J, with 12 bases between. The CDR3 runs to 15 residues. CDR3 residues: CASSLQQGLTDTQYF. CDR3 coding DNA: TGTGCCAGCAGCTTGCAGCAGGGGTTGACAGATACGCAGTATTTT.

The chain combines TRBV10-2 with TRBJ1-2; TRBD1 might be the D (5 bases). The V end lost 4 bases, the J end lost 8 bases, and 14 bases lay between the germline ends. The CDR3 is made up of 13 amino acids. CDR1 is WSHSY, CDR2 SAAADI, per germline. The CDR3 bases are TGCGCCAGCAGTGCCGGGACGGTTTCCGGCTACACCTTC. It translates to CASSAGTVSGYTF.

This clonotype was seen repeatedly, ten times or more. CDR3 coding DNA: TGTGCCAGCAGTCGGGACGCCGGGATCTATGGCTACACCTTC. Translation gives CASSRDAGIYGYTF. The rearrangement joins TRBV6-6 to TRBJ1-2; tentatively, D is TRBD1 (5 bases). V gave up 5 bases and J gave up 4 bases, with 14 bases separating them. Germline loops: CDR1 MNHNY, CDR2 SVGAGI (reference sequence). CDR3 length equals 14 residues.

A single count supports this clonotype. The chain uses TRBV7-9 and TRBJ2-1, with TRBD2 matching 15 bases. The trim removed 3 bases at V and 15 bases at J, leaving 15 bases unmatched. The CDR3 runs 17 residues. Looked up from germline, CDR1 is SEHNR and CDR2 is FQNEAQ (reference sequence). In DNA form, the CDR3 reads TGTGCCAGCAGCTTCATCTTCTCTGGACTAGCGGGGGGGCCTTGGTTCTTC. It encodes CASSFIFSGLAGGPWFF.

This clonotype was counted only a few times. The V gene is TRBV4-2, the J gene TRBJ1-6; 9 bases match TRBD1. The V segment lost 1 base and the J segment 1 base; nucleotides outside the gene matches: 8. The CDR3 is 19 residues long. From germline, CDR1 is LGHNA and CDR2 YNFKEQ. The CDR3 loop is CASSQGTGTGSSYNSPLHF. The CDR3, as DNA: TGTGCCAGCAGCCAAGGTACCGGGACAGGGTCATCCTATAATTCACCCCTCCACTTT.

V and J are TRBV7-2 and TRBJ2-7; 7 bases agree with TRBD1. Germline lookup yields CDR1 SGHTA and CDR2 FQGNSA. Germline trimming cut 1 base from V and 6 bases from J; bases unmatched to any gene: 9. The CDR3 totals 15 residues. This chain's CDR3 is CASSLEGGASFEQYF. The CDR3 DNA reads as TGTGCCAGCAGCTTAGAAGGGGGCGCTTCTTTCGAGCAGTACTTC.

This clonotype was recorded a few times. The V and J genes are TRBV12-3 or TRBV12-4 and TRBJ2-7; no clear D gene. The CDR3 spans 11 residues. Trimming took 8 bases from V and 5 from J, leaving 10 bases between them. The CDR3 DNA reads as TGTGCCAGCTCCGGAGCCCACGAGCAGTACTTC. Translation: CASSGAHEQYF.

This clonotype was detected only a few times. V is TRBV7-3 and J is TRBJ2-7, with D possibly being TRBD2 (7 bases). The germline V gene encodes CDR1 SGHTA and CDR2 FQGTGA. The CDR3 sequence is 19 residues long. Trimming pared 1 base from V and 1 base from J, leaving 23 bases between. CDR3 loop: CASSLKDQRGAGASYEQYF. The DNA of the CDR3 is TGTGCCAGCAGCTTAAAGGACCAAAGGGGCGCGGGGGCATCCTACGAGCAGTACTTC.

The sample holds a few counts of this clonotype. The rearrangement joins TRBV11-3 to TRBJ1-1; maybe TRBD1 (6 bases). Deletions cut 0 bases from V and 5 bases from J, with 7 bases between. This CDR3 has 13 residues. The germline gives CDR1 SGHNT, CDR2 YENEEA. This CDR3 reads CASSLEGTTEAFF. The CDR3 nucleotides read TGTGCCAGCAGCTTAGAGGGGACAACTGAAGCTTTCTTT. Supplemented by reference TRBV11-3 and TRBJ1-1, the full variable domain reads EAGVVQSPRYKIIEKKQPVAFWCNPISGHNTLYWYLQNLGQGPELLIRYENEEAVDDSQLPKDRFSAERLKGVDSTLKIQPAELGDSAVYLCASSLEGTTEAFFGQGTRLTVV.

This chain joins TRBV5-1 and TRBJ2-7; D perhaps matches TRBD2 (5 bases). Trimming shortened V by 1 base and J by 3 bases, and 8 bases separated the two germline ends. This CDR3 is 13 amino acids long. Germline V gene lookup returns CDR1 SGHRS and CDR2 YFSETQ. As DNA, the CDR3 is TGCGCCAGCAGCTTGAATGCGGGCTACGAGCAGTACTTC. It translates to CASSLNAGYEQYF.

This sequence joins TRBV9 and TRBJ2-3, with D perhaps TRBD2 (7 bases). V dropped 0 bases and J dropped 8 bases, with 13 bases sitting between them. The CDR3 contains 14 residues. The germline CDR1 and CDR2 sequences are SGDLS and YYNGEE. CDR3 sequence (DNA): TGTGCCAGCAGCGTAGTGCGGGGGCTCGGTACGCAGTATTTT. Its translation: CASSVVRGLGTQYF.

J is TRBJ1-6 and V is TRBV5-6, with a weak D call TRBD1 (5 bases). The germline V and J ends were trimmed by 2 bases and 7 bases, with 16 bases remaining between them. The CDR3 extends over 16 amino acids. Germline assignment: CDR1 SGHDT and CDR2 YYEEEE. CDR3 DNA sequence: TGTGCCAGCAGCTTCGGGGGAGAATCGTGGAATTCACCCCTCCACTTT. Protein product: CASSFGGESWNSPLHF.

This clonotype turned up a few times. CDR3 protein: CSARDFRELNTEAFF. The CDR3 bases are TGCAGTGCTAGAGATTTTAGGGAGTTAAACACTGAAGCTTTCTTT. V and J are TRBV20-1 and TRBJ1-1, with unresolved D. Germline assignment: CDR1 DFQATT and CDR2 SNEGSKA (reference sequence). Trimming stripped 0 bases from V and 2 bases from J, with 13 bases between. The CDR3 spans 15 residues.

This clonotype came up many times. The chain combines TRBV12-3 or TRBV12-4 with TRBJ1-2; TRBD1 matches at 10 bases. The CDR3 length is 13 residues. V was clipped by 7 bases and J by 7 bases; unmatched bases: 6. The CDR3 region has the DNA TGTGCCAGCACCCGGGGGACAGGGGTTGGCTACACCTTC. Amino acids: CASTRGTGVGYTF.

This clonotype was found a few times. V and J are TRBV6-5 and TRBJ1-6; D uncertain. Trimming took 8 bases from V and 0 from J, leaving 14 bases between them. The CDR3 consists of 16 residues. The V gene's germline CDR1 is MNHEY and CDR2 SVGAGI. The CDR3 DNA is TGTGCCAGCGGGCGGGAGCACAGCTCCTATAATTCACCCCTCCACTTT. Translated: CASGREHSSYNSPLHF.

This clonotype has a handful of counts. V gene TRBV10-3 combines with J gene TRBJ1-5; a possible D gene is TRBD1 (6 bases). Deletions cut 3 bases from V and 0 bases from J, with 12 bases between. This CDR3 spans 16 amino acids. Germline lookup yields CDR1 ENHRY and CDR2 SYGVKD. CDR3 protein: CAISDPDRVSNQPQHF. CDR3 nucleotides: TGTGCCATCAGTGATCCGGACAGAGTTAGCAATCAGCCCCAGCATTTT.

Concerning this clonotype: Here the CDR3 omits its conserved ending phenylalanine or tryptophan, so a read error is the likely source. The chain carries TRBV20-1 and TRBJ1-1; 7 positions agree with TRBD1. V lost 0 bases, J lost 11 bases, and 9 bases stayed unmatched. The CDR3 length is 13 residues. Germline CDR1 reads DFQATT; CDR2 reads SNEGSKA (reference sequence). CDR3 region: CSARDGPRGEAFL. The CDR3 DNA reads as TGCAGTGCTAGAGATGGGCCCAGGGGGGAGGCTTTCTTA.

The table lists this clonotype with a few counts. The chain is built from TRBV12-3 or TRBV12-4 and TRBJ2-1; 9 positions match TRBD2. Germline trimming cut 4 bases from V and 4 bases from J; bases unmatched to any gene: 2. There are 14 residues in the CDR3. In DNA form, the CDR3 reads TGTGCCAGCAGTTCGGCGGGGGGGTACAATGAGCAGTTCTTC. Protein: CASSSAGGYNEQFF.

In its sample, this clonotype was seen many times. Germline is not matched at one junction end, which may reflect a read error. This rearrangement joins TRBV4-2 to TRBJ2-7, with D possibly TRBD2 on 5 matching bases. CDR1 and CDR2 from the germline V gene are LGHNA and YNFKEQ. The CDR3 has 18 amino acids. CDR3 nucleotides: TGTGCCAGCAGCAAAGAGGTAGTGGAGGCTTTGAGCTCCTACGAGCAGTACTTC. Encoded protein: CASSKEVVEALSSYEQYF.

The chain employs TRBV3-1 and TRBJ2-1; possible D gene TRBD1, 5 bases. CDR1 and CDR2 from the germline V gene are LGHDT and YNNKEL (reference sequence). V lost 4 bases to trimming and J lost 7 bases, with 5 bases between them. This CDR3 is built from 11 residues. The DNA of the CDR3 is TGTGCCAGCAGCCGACAGAATGAGCAGTTCTTC. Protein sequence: CASSRQNEQFF.

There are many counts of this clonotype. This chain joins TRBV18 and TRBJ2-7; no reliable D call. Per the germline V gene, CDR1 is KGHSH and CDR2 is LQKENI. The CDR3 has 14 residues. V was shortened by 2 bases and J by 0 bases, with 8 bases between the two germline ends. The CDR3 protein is CASSPYVSSYEQYF. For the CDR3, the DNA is TGTGCCAGCTCACCATACGTCAGCTCCTACGAGCAGTACTTC. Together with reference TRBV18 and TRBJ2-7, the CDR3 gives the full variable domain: NAGVMQNPRHLVRRRGQEARLRCSPMKGHSHVYWYRQLPEEGLKFMVYLQKENIIDESGMPKERFSAEFPKEGPSILRIQQVVRGDSAAYFCASSPYVSSYEQYFGPGTRLTVT.

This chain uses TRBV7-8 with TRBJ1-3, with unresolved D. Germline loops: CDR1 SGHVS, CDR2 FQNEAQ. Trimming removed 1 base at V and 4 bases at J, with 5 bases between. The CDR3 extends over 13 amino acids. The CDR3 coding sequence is TGTGCCAGCAGCTTAGGGCTCGGAAACACCATATATTTT. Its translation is CASSLGLGNTIYF.

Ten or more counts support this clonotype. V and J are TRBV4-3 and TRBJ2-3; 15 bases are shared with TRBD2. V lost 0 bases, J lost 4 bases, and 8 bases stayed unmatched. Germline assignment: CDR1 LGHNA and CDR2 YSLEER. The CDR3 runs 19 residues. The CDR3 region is CASSQDWTSGGARADTQYF. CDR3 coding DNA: TGCGCCAGCAGCCAAGATTGGACTAGCGGGGGGGCCAGGGCAGATACGCAGTATTTT.

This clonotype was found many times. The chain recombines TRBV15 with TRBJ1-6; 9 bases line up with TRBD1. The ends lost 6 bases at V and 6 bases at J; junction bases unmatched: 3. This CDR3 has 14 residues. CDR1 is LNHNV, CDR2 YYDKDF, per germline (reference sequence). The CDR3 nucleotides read TGTGCCACCAGGAGACAGGGGGGTAATTCACCCCTCCACTTT. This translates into CATRRQGGNSPLHF.

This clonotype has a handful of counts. CDR3 coding DNA: TGCGCCAGCAGCCAAGACAAGACGGCGTCTGGAAACACCATATATTTT. This sequence encodes CASSQDKTASGNTIYF. This chain uses TRBV4-3 with TRBJ1-3, with no clear D. The CDR3 spans 16 residues. The V gene's germline CDR1 is LGHNA and CDR2 YSLEER. The V end was cut by 0 bases, the J end by 1 base, with 10 bases between.